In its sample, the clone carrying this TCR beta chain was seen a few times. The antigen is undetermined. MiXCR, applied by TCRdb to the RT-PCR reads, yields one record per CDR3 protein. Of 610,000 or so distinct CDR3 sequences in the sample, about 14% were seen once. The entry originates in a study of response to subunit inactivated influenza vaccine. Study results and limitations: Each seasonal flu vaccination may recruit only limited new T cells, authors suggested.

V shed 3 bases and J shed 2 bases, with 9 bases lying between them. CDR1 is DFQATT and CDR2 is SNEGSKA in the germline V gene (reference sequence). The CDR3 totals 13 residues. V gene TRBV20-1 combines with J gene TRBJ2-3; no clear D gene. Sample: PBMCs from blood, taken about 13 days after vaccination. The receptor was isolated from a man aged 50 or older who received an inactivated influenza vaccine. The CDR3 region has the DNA TGCAGTGCTAGTGTCGCTCTCACAGATACGCAGTATTTT. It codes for CSASVALTDTQYF.